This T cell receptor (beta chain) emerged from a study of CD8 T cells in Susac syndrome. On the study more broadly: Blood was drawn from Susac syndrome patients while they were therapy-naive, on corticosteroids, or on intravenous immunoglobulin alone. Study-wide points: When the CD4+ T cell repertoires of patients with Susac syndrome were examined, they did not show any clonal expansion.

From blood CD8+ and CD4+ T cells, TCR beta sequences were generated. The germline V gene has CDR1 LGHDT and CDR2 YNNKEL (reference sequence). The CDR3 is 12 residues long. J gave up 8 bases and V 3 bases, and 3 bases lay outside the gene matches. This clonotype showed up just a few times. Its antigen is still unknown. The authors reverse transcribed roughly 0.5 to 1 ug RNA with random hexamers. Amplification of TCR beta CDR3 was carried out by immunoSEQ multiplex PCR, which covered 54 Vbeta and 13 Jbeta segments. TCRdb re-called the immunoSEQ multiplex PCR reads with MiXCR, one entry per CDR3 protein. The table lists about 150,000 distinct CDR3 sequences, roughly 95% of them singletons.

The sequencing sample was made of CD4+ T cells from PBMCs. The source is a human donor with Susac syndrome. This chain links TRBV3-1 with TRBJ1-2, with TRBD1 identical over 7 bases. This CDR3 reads CASSQTGYGYTF. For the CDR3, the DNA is TGTGCCAGCAGCCAGACAGGGTACGGCTACACCTTC.